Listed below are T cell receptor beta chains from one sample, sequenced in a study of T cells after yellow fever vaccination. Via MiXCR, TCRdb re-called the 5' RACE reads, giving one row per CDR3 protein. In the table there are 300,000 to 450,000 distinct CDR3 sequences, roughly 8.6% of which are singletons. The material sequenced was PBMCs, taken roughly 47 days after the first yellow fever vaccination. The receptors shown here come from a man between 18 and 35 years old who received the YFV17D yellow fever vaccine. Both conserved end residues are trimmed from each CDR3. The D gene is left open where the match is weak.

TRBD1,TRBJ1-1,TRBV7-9,ASLVSRGLLYTEAF
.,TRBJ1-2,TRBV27,ASSLNRVGYGYT
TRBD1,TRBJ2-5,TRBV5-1,ASSFGQAEETQY
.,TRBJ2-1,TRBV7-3,ASSIWDSRKTYNEQF
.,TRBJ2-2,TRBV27,ASTLKGMSGELF
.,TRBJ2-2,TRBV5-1,ASHTGNTGELF
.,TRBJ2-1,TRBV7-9,ASSLVWTNYNEQF
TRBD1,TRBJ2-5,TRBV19,ASTRDRGGQETQY
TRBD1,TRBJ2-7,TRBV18,ASSPGTGGSYEQY
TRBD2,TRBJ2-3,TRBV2,ASSEAGLHELAGTDTQY
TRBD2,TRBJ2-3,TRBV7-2,ASSFAAGGGDTQY
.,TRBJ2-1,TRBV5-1,ASSLAMVNEQF
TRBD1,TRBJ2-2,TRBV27,ASSLRQGLDGELF
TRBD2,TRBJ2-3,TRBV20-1,SARGASGATDTQY
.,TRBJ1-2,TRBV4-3,ASSHSRRSNYGYT
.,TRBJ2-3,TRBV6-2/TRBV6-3,ASSSLALDTQY
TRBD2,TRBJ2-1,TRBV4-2,ASSRGLAGGRTDNEQF
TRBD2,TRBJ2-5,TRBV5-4,ASSWSGRETQY
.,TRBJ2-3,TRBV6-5,ASSYSFSLAGTSTDTQY
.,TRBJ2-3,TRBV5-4,ASSLRTASTDTQY
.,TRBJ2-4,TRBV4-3,ASSQVQGWAKNIQY
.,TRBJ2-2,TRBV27,ASSLSSHVVPGELF
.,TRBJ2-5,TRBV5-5,ASSPRGDQETQY
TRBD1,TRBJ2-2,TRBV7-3,ASSSRDRAGELF
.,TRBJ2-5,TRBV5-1,ASSLGGKQETQY
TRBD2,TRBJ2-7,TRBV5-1,ASSLAGGSSYEQY
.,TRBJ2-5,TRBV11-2,ASSSGRYQETQY
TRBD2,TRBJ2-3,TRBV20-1,SPRGGTDTQY
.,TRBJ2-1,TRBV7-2,ASSANPGTASNEQF
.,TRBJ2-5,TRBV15,ATRTTRGNGQETQY
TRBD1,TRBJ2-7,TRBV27,ASSSPGGRPYTYEQY
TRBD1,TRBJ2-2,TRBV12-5,ASGLVTGGHTGELF
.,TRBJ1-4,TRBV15,ATSSGEGPPF
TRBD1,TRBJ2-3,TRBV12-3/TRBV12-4,ASSLQTGGVDTQY
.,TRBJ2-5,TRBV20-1,SARGSNQETQY
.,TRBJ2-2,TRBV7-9,ASSLEAPTGELF
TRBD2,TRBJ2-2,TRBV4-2,ASSLGLAGATNTGELF
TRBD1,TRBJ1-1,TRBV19,ASQSRGQGTEAF
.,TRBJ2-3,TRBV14,ASSQGRDTDTQY
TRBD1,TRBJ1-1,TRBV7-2,ASSIMGQANTEAF
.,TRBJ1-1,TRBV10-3,AIGRDRNTEAF
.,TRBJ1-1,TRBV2,ASKIDRLNTEAF